The 20 T cell receptor beta chains below come from one sample, sequenced in a study of T-cell reconstitution after alpha-beta-depleted transplantation in children. Preparation of the TCRbeta library was carried out with unique molecular identifiers. TCRdb recomputed calls from the PCR reads with MiXCR, one row per CDR3 protein. The sample includes 500,000 to 750,000 distinct CDR3 sequences, 13% of them seen just once. The sample consisted of PBMCs, mostly from graft donor cells, taken 360 days after TCRalphabeta/CD19-depleted stem cell transplant. All receptors come from a male patient under 18 who had a stem cell transplant for acute myeloid leukemia, so the T cells may come from the graft donor.

The chain couples TRBV10-3 to TRBJ2-7; tentative D call: TRBD2 (5 bases). CDR3 length equals 15 residues. Per germline, CDR1 ENHRY and CDR2 SYGVKD. V lost 3 bases, J lost 4 bases, and 16 bases lay in between. CDR3 loop: CAISDRGSLEYEQYF. CDR3 nucleotide sequence: TGTGCCATCAGTGATCGGGGAAGTTTGGAATACGAGCAGTACTTC.

This clonotype was observed a few times. The V call is TRBV6-2 or TRBV6-3, the J call TRBJ1-1; D gene unclear. Trimming pared 4 bases from V and 4 bases from J, leaving 19 bases between. CDR3 length: 16 residues. In germline, CDR1 is MNHEY, CDR2 SVGEGT. In nucleotides, the CDR3 is TGTGCCAGCAGTTCTATTGCTTCCCTCGCGGGCACTGAAGCTTTCTTT. It encodes CASSSIASLAGTEAFF.

This chain links TRBV11-1 with TRBJ2-7; D gene ambiguous. CDR1 is SGHAT and CDR2 is FQDESV in the germline V gene (reference sequence). V was cut by 6 bases and J by 5 bases, with 14 bases left in between. This CDR3 is 13 amino acids long. The DNA for the CDR3 is TGTGCCAGCAGGCATACCTTGGGCCACGAGCAGTACTTC. Protein: CASRHTLGHEQYF.

The chain couples TRBV18 to TRBJ2-4, with unresolved D. Trimming pared 5 bases from V and 0 bases from J, leaving 11 bases between. Per germline, CDR1 KGHSH and CDR2 LQKENI. The CDR3 has 15 amino acids. In DNA form, the CDR3 reads TGTGCCAGCTCAACTACACTTTTAGCCAAAAACATTCAGTACTTC. It codes for CASSTTLLAKNIQYF.

This clonotype was detected only a few times. The V call is TRBV7-3, the J call TRBJ2-2, with 11 bases identical to TRBD1. The V gene end was trimmed by 1 base and the J gene end by 6 bases; junction bases not matched to a gene: 1. This CDR3 is built from 15 residues. The V gene's germline CDR1 is SGHTA and CDR2 FQGTGA. The CDR3 protein is CASSLRTGGPGELFF. The CDR3 coding sequence is TGTGCCAGCAGCTTAAGGACAGGGGGCCCCGGGGAGCTGTTTTTT.

This clonotype was seen a handful of times. The J gene is TRBJ2-7, the V gene TRBV29-1; the match to TRBD1 covers 9 bases. J was trimmed by 2 bases and V by 6 bases; bases with no gene match: 8. The CDR3 totals 14 residues. Per the germline V gene, CDR1 is SQVTM and CDR2 is ANQGSEA. CDR3 region: CSVRSGTGTYEQYF. CDR3 bases: TGCAGCGTCAGATCCGGGACAGGGACCTACGAGCAGTACTTC.

The CDR3 protein is CASNLGQGAQLHF. The CDR3 DNA reads as TGTGCCAGCAACCTAGGACAGGGTGCACAACTCCACTTT. V gene TRBV7-2 combines with J gene TRBJ1-6; 8 bases map to TRBD1. The ends lost 7 bases at V and 16 bases at J; junction bases unmatched: 12. Per the germline V gene, CDR1 is SGHTA and CDR2 is FQGNSA. The CDR3 loop spans 13 amino acids.

A word on this clonotype: Relative to the germline gene, one junction end is altered; a read error may explain this. This rearrangement joins TRBV20-1 to TRBJ2-1; no clear D. The V gene's germline CDR1 is DFQATT and CDR2 SNEGSKA (reference sequence). The CDR3 length is 15 residues. CDR3 sequence reads: CGARGTESSYNEQFF. The CDR3 coding sequence is TGCGGTGCTAGAGGCACCGAGAGCTCCTACAATGAGCAGTTCTTC.

CDR3 nucleotides: TGCAGCGCCGCGACTAGCGTGTCCAAAAACATTCAGTACTTC. It yields the protein CSAATSVSKNIQYF. The chain employs TRBV29-1 and TRBJ2-4, with TRBD2 identical over 8 bases. The CDR3 totals 14 residues. V gave up 7 bases and J gave up 2 bases; unmatched junction bases: 7. Germline CDR1 reads SQVTM; CDR2 reads ANQGSEA.

The rearrangement uses TRBV9 and TRBJ2-7; 7 bases agree with TRBD2. The V gene end was trimmed by 4 bases and the J gene end by 2 bases; junction bases not matched to a gene: 9. The CDR3 sequence is 15 residues long. Germline-derived CDR1 and CDR2 are SGDLS and YYNGEE. This CDR3 is CASSPRSGLTYEQYF. CDR3 sequence (DNA): TGTGCCAGCAGCCCTCGTAGCGGGCTCACCTACGAGCAGTACTTC. Full variable domain (remainder filled in from reference TRBV9 and TRBJ2-7): DSGVTQTPKHLITATGQRVTLRCSPRSGDLSVYWYQQSLDQGLQFLIQYYNGEERAKGNILERFSAQQFPDLHSELNLSSLELGDSALYFCASSPRSGLTYEQYFGPGTRLTVT.

Only a few counts were recorded for this clonotype. This rearrangement joins TRBV6-2 or TRBV6-3 to TRBJ2-7; TRBD2 matches 9 bases. The CDR3 runs 13 residues. CDR1 is MNHEY, CDR2 SVGEGT, per germline. Trimming removed 8 bases from V and 6 bases from J; junction bases left unmatched: 8. CDR3 amino acids: CASRPSGTGEQYF. The CDR3 DNA reads TGTGCCAGCCGGCCTAGCGGGACGGGCGAGCAGTACTTC.

In this sample, this clonotype turned up a few times. The J gene is TRBJ2-1, the V gene TRBV20-1, with TRBD2 matching 8 bases. CDR3 length equals 19 residues. V trimming: 1 base; J trimming: 3 bases; junction bases outside the gene matches: 17. Germline CDR1 DFQATT, CDR2 SNEGSKA (reference sequence). The CDR3 spells CSARAPEGPGLVGYNEQFF. The DNA of the CDR3 is TGCAGTGCTAGAGCCCCGGAGGGCCCGGGACTAGTAGGCTACAATGAGCAGTTCTTC.

There are a few counts of this clonotype. J is TRBJ2-2 and V is TRBV21-1. TRBV21-1 is flagged as a pseudogene. The CDR3 is made up of 15 amino acids. CDR3 DNA sequence: TGTGCCAGCAGTCCTAATTCGGAATCCACCGGGGAGCTGTTTTTT. Amino acid sequence: CASSPNSESTGELFF.

The table lists this clonotype with a few counts. DNA of the CDR3: TGTGCCAGCAGTTACTCGGCGCTAGCGGGACTCCTTTACAATGAGCAGTTCTTC. Protein: CASSYSALAGLLYNEQFF. This sequence joins TRBV6-2 or TRBV6-3 and TRBJ2-1, with TRBD2 identical over 9 bases. Unmatched junction bases numbered 10, after V lost 0 bases and J lost 4 bases. The length of the CDR3 is 18 residues. Germline lookup yields CDR1 MNHEY and CDR2 SVGEGT.

The table lists this clonotype with a few counts. The chain recombines TRBV5-1 with TRBJ2-5; unclear D gene. V was pared by 4 bases and J by 2 bases, with 15 bases between. This CDR3 comprises 15 residues. Germline CDR1 SGHRS, CDR2 YFSETQ. The CDR3 protein is CASSRVGFGQETQYF. The CDR3 DNA reads TGCGCCAGCAGCAGGGTAGGGTTCGGGCAAGAGACCCAGTACTTC.

In this sample, this clonotype turned up many times. V is TRBV7-8 and J is TRBJ2-1; 7 nucleotides match TRBD2. The CDR3 extends over 16 amino acids. Losses at the gene ends were 1 base for V and 7 bases for J; bases not matched to a gene: 10. CDR1 is SGHVS and CDR2 is FQNEAQ in the germline V gene. DNA of the CDR3: TGTGCCAGCAGCTTAGAGGGACTAAGGATAATTAATGAGCAGTTCTTC. Translating gives CASSLEGLRIINEQFF. The full variable domain, rest sourced from reference TRBV7-8 and TRBJ2-1, is GAGVSQSPRYKVAKRGQDVALRCDPISGHVSLFWYQQALGQGPEFLTYFQNEAQLDKSGLPSDRFFAERPEGSVSTLKIQRTQQEDSAVYLCASSLEGLRIINEQFFGPGTRLTVL.

The chain has TRBV9 and TRBJ2-5; D remains unclear. The CDR3 has 13 residues. Germline CDR1 is SGDLS and CDR2 is YYNGEE. The V end lost 0 bases, the J end lost 5 bases, and 8 bases lay between the germline ends. As DNA, the CDR3 is TGTGCCAGCAGCGTAGCTGCTACGGAGACCCAGTACTTC. Protein product: CASSVAATETQYF.

The rearrangement joins TRBV20-1 to TRBJ1-4; 10 positions agree with TRBD1. CDR3 length: 14 amino acids. Germline values: CDR1 DFQATT, CDR2 SNEGSKA (reference sequence). V gave up 4 bases and J gave up 11 bases; unmatched junction bases: 10. The CDR3 DNA is TGCAGTGCTATTTCTCCGGGACAGGGGACGAAACTGTTTTTT. It translates to CSAISPGQGTKLFF.

This clonotype was observed a few times. V usage is TRBV20-1 and J usage is TRBJ2-7; TRBD2 matches at 12 bases. With V trimmed by 5 bases and J by 2 bases, 10 bases remained unmatched. Germline V gene sequence: CDR1 DFQATT, CDR2 SNEGSKA (reference sequence). The CDR3 is 16 amino acids. CDR3 sequence: CSAVTSGRPTAYEQYF. In nucleotides, the CDR3 is TGCAGTGCTGTCACTAGCGGGAGGCCTACTGCCTACGAGCAGTACTTC.

This clonotype appeared a few times. The chain carries TRBV28 and TRBJ2-3, with 9 bases matching TRBD1. This CDR3 comprises 15 residues. Germline loops: CDR1 MDHEN, CDR2 SYDVKM. Trimming cost V 5 bases and J 4 bases; bases outside gene matches: 7. This CDR3 reads CASSVGQGDADTQYF. The CDR3 DNA reads TGTGCCAGCAGTGTGGGACAGGGCGACGCAGATACGCAGTATTTT. Variable domain in full (rest from reference TRBV28 and TRBJ2-3): DVKVTQSSRYLVKRTGEKVFLECVQDMDHENMFWYRQDPGLGLRLIYFSYDVKMKEKGDIPEGYSVSREKKERFSLILESASTNQTSMYLCASSVGQGDADTQYFGPGTRLTVL.